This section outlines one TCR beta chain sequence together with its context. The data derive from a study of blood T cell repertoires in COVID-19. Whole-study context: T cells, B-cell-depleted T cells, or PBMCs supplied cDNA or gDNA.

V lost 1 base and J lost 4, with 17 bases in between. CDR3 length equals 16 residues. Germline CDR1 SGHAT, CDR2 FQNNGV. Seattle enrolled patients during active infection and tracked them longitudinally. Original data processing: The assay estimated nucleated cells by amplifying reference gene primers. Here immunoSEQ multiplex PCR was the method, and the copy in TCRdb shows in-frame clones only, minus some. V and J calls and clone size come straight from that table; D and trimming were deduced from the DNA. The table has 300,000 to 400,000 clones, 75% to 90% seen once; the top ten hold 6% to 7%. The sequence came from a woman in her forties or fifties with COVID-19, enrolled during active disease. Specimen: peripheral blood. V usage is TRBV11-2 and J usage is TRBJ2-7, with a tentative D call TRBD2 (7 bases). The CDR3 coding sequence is TGTGCCAGCAGCTTAGTGGGGGCTAGCGGACTATACGAGCAGTACTTC. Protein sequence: CASSLVGASGLYEQYF. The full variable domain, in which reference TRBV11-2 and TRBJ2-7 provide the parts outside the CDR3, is EAGVAQSPRYKIIEKRQSVAFWCNPISGHATLYWYQQILGQGPKLLIQFQNNGVVDDSQLPKDRFSAERLKGVDSTLKIQPAKLEDSAVYLCASSLVGASGLYEQYFGPGTRLTVT.